This T cell receptor (beta chain) was recovered during a study of T cell responses to AZD1222 COVID-19 vaccine. Whole-study results and caveats: The breadth and depth of Spike-specific TCRs increased once two AZD1222 doses had been given. Clonal diversity was possibly underestimated; the donors were predominantly white British and more often female. Unmutated regions of variants are reportedly targeted by nearly half of spike-specific TCRs. Spike was spanned by vaccine-associated CD4 TCRs, with dominance at 160-218 and 743-854.

In the case of this clone: Its antigen is currently unknown.

The length of the CDR3 is 16 residues. Germline CDR1 SQVTM, CDR2 ANQGSEA. The V segment lost 7 bases and the J segment 1 base; nucleotides outside the gene matches: 12. The table came from immunoSEQ multiplex PCR; TCRdb's copy has only in-frame clones and leaves some out. The sample lists over 65,000 clones, 90% to 95% occurring once. The TCR comes from an adult in good health. The chain couples TRBV29-1 to TRBJ2-3; 9 bases are shared with TRBD2. Sequences were derived from peripheral blood, sampled on day 0 of MenACWY control vaccination. The CDR3 here is CSALGGRAWGTDTQYF. CDR3 nucleotide sequence: TGCAGCGCCCTAGGCGGGAGGGCCTGGGGCACAGATACGCAGTATTTT.